What follows are 19 T cell receptor beta chains derived from one specimen sequenced in a study of cytomegalovirus exposure and HLA in healthy donors (TCRdb year 2017). Libraries were constructed by the immunoSEQ multiplex PCR assay. For the multiplex PCR, a mixture combining 60 forward primers for TCR Vbeta segments and 13 reverse primers for TCR Jbeta segments was used. TCRdb's version of the immuneACCESS table is confined to in-frame rearrangements and falls short of the full clone set. An unresolved V gene accounts for under half of the shortfall where checked; the remainder is of unknown origin. This sample is represented by under 200,000 clones; approximately 80% of them were singletons. The ten most abundant clones make up roughly 2.6% of the sample. The sequenced sample consisted of PBMCs. The receptors originated from a woman aged 40 to 50 in good health and CMV-seropositive.

This chain links TRBV4-3 with TRBJ1-2; 8 bases map to TRBD1. In germline, CDR1 is LGHNA, CDR2 YSLEER. This CDR3 is 16 amino acids long. J gave up 5 bases and V 2 bases, and 10 bases lay outside the gene matches. CDR3 loop: CASSQTRDRKLYGYTF. For the CDR3, the DNA is TGCGCCAGCAGCCAAACTAGGGACAGGAAACTTTATGGCTACACCTTC.

The gene calls are TRBV5-6 and TRBJ2-5; 9 nucleotides agree with TRBD1. The CDR3 is 15 residues long. Germline trimming cut 4 bases from V and 4 bases from J; bases unmatched to any gene: 8. Germline CDR1 is SGHDT and CDR2 is YYEEEE. This CDR3 reads CASSGLQGAGETQYF. The CDR3 nucleotides are TGTGCCAGCAGCGGGTTACAGGGGGCGGGAGAGACCCAGTACTTC.

This clone was observed a few times. This CDR3 is CASSLQGWDQPQHF. The CDR3 coding sequence is TGTGCCAGCAGCTTACAGGGTTGGGATCAGCCCCAGCATTTT. The V call is TRBV7-9, the J call TRBJ1-5, with D perhaps TRBD1 (5 bases). The CDR3 totals 14 residues. Trimming removed 2 bases at V and 5 bases at J, with 10 bases between. Germline values: CDR1 SEHNR, CDR2 FQNEAQ (reference sequence).

The V call is TRBV7-2, the J call TRBJ2-2, with D possibly matching TRBD1 (6 bases). This CDR3 has 14 residues. Germline V gene lookup returns CDR1 SGHTA and CDR2 FQGNSA. The germline V and J ends were trimmed by 5 bases and 5 bases, with 12 bases remaining between them. CDR3 bases: TGTGCCAGCAGCCAAGACAGGAGGACCGGGGAGCTGTTTTTT. Its translation: CASSQDRRTGELFF.

J is TRBJ1-2 and V is TRBV7-2; no clear D. The CDR3 contains 13 residues. Germline V gene sequence: CDR1 SGHTA, CDR2 FQGNSA. Trimming stripped 7 bases from V and 5 bases from J, with 14 bases between. The CDR3 DNA is TGTGCCAGCACCACCGGGATGGGGTATGGCTACACCTTC. Translating it yields CASTTGMGYGYTF.

In this sample, this clone turned up once. Without the conserved terminal phenylalanine or tryptophan, this CDR3 likely stems from a read error. The gene calls are TRBV2 and TRBJ2-7, with D possibly matching TRBD1 (5 bases). Germline V gene sequence: CDR1 SNHLY, CDR2 FYNNEI. Trimming cost V 6 bases and J 6 bases, with 12 bases left between them. This CDR3 spans 12 amino acids. As DNA, the CDR3 is TGTGCCAGCAGAGACGACAGTTCCGAGCAGTACCTC. Translation: CASRDDSSEQYL.

The V call is TRBV7-9, the J call TRBJ2-2, with a possible D match to TRBD2 (5 bases). The length of the CDR3 is 14 residues. The V gene's germline CDR1 is SEHNR and CDR2 FQNEAQ (reference sequence). The ends were cut back, 5 bases at V and 2 bases at J, with 9 bases in the middle. CDR3 in DNA: TGTGCCAGCAGCCAGAGGGCTAACACCGGGGAGCTGTTTTTT. Protein sequence: CASSQRANTGELFF.

There are a few counts of this clone. V and J are TRBV6-6 and TRBJ2-2; tentatively, D is TRBD1 (6 bases). Germline-derived CDR1 and CDR2 are MNHNY and SVGAGI (reference sequence). CDR3 length: 15 amino acids. V was shortened by 2 bases and J by 4 bases, with 11 bases between the two germline ends. In nucleotides, the CDR3 is TGTGCCAGCAGTTACCCCGCGACAGGCACCGGGGAGCTGTTTTTT. Its translation is CASSYPATGTGELFF.

This chain links TRBV7-6 with TRBJ1-1; D is undetermined. The V end lost 1 base, the J end lost 5 bases, and 8 bases lay between the germline ends. The CDR3 has 13 residues. CDR1 is SGHVS, CDR2 FNYEAQ, per germline. CDR3 bases: TGTGCCAGCAGCTTAGGGGAGGGAACTGAAGCTTTCTTT. Its translation is CASSLGEGTEAFF.

This chain links TRBV2 with TRBJ2-7, with TRBD1 matching over 9 bases. The ends lost 7 bases at V and 4 bases at J; junction bases unmatched: 20. Germline V gene data show CDR1 as SNHLY and CDR2 as FYNNEI. This CDR3 spans 18 amino acids. The CDR3 sequence: CASIPGQGHPGLPYEQYF. CDR3 sequence (DNA): TGTGCCAGCATCCCGGGACAGGGTCACCCCGGTCTACCTTACGAGCAGTACTTC.

This chain uses TRBV18 with TRBJ2-7; the D is unclear. Germline V gene lookup returns CDR1 KGHSH and CDR2 LQKENI. V gave up 0 bases and J gave up 6 bases, with 12 bases separating them. The CDR3 length is 14 residues. The CDR3 region has the DNA TGTGCCAGCTCACCACCAGCGTCCGCTGGCGAGCAGTACTTC. It specifies CASSPPASAGEQYF.

V is TRBV30 and J is TRBJ1-6, with TRBD1 matching over 9 bases. The germline gives CDR1 GTSNPN, CDR2 SVGIG (reference sequence). CDR3 length: 14 amino acids. V shed 4 bases and J 8 bases; nucleotides not matched to a gene: 6. CDR3 protein: CAWNFRDRDSPLHF. For the CDR3, the DNA is TGTGCCTGGAATTTCCGGGACAGGGATTCACCCCTCCACTTT.

About this clone itself: The identical CDR3 is also encoded by other nucleotide sequences in the sample. The chain couples TRBV5-1 to TRBJ2-7; a possible D gene is TRBD1 (6 bases). This CDR3 spans 17 amino acids. Germline CDR1 SGHRS, CDR2 YFSETQ. Trimming pared 4 bases from V and 2 bases from J, leaving 22 bases between. The CDR3 DNA reads TGCGCCAGCAGCCAACCGACAGGAGACCCTCTGACCTACGAGCAGTACTTC. It codes for CASSQPTGDPLTYEQYF.

The chain links TRBV4-3 to TRBJ1-1; D may be TRBD1 (5 bases). CDR1 and CDR2 (germline): LGHNA, YSLEER. Trimming shortened V by 0 bases and J by 5 bases, and 13 bases separated the two germline ends. The CDR3 has 15 amino acids. The CDR3 DNA sequence: TGCGCCAGCAGCCAAGATATCGGGGGTGGGACTGAAGCTTTCTTT. Translating gives CASSQDIGGGTEAFF.

J is TRBJ2-7 and V is TRBV28; possibly TRBD2 for D (5 bases). The CDR3 length is 17 residues. Per germline, CDR1 MDHEN and CDR2 SYDVKM. V was clipped by 4 bases and J by 0 bases, with 19 bases between them. The CDR3 sequence: CASSSSSGLRSSYEQYF. The CDR3 nucleotides are TGTGCCAGCAGTTCCTCTTCCGGACTGAGGAGCTCCTACGAGCAGTACTTC.

J is TRBJ1-3 and V is TRBV7-2; TRBD1 agrees at 7 bases. The germline V gene has CDR1 SGHTA and CDR2 FQGNSA. The CDR3 sequence is 13 residues long. J was trimmed by 4 bases and V by 5 bases; bases with no gene match: 2. The CDR3 here is CASSPGQGNTIYF. The CDR3 DNA follows: TGTGCCAGCAGCCCGGGACAGGGAAACACCATATATTTT.

A few counts support this clone. The V and J genes are TRBV30 and TRBJ1-3; 9 bases line up with TRBD1. Per germline, CDR1 GTSNPN and CDR2 SVGIG (reference sequence). The J segment lost 3 bases and the V segment lost 2 bases, leaving 5 bases of the junction unmatched. CDR3 length equals 15 residues. The CDR3 DNA sequence: TGTGCCTGGAGTCTTACAGGGGGCTATGGAAACACCATATATTTT. Translation gives CAWSLTGGYGNTIYF.

This sequence joins TRBV7-2 and TRBJ1-1; D is unresolved. CDR3 size: 13 residues. The V gene's germline CDR1 is SGHTA and CDR2 FQGNSA. Trimming took 3 bases from V and 0 from J, leaving 5 bases between them. DNA for the CDR3: TGTGCCAGCAGCTTTCGTATGAACACTGAAGCTTTCTTT. Protein sequence: CASSFRMNTEAFF.

This clone was recorded once. The rearrangement uses TRBV10-2 and TRBJ1-2, with D possibly matching TRBD1 (5 bases). This CDR3 has 14 residues. Per the germline V gene, CDR1 is WSHSY and CDR2 is SAAADI. V lost 0 bases to trimming and J lost 6 bases, with 11 bases between them. The CDR3 DNA sequence: TGCGCCAGCAGTGAGTCGGGGGGGGTGGATGGCTACACCTTC. Translating gives CASSESGGVDGYTF.